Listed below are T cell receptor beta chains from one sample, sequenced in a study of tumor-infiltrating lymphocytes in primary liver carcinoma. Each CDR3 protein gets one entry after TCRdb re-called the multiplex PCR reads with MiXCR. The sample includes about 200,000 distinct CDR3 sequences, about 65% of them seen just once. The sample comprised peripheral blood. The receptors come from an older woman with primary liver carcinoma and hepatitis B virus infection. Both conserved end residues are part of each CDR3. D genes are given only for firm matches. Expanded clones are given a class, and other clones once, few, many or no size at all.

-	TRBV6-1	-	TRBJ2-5	TGTGCCAGCTCCATAGGTCCGGAAGCGCGGGAGACCCAGTACTTC	CASSIGPEARETQYF
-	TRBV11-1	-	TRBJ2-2	TGTGTCAGCAGCTTAGAGGACCACCCGTCGAACACCGGAGAGCTGTTTTTT	CVSSLEDHPSNTGELFF
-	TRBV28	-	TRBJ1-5	TGTGCCAGCAGTTCTACTTTATGCAATCAGCCCCAGCATTTT	CASSSTLCNQPQHF
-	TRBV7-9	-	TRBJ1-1	TGTGTCAGCAGCGGTGGGGGGAGGGGCACTGAAGCTTTCTTT	CVSSGGGRGTEAFF
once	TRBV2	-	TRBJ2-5	TGTGCCAGAGGAGAATACAGCGTTCAAGAGACCCAGTACTTC	CARGEYSVQETQYF
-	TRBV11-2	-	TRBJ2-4	TGTGCCAGTAGCCCCCACGGGGAGCCAGCGGCCAAAAACATTCAGTACTTC	CASSPHGEPAAKNIQYF
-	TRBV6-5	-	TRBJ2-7	TGTGTCAGCGGTCAGGTCGGGACCGCCATGGGCGAGCAGTACTTC	CVSGQVGTAMGEQYF
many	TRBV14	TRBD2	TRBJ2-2	TGTGCCAGCAGCCAAGAGCGACTAGCCGCGAACACCGGGGAGCTGTTTTTT	CASSQERLAANTGELFF
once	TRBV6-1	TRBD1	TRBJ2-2	TGTGCCAGCAGAGAAGCTGGGACAGCCACCAGGGAGCTGTTTTTT	CASREAGTATRELFF
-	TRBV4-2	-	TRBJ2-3	TGTGGCAGCAGCCTAAGAGGGCAGTGCACAGATACGCAGTATTTT	CGSSLRGQCTDTQYF